Described below is a single T cell receptor (beta chain) sequence and its context. This CDR3 has 15 amino acids. Trimming cost V 5 bases and J 4 bases; bases outside gene matches: 9. The germline V gene has CDR1 LNHDA and CDR2 SQIVND (reference sequence). TCRdb's copy holds only in-frame clones and misses some; the assay was immunoSEQ multiplex PCR. The sample records 240,000 or so clones, about 90% being singletons. The record originates from a study of blood T cell repertoires in COVID-19. The source material was peripheral blood. The V and J genes are TRBV19 and TRBJ1-1; 8 nucleotides align to TRBD1. This TCR was recovered from a man aged 55 to 70 who had recovered from COVID-19. The CDR3 nucleotides read TGTGCCAGTAGTCCCCGAGGGGGGACAGGCACTGAAGCTTTCTTT. Its translation: CASSPRGGTGTEAFF.